The sequence of this TCR beta chain was determined in a study of blood T cell repertoires in COVID-19. Only a few counts were recorded for this clone. Sequencing used immunoSEQ multiplex PCR; TCRdb keeps in-frame clones, though not all of them. The sample has just under 250,000 clones, roughly 90% seen once; the top ten hold around 4%. This CDR3 region has 17 residues. Trimming shortened V by 6 bases and J by 4 bases, and 22 bases separated the two germline ends. Germline-derived CDR1 and CDR2 are LNHDA and SQIVND (reference sequence). The receptor was derived from a woman in her 30s who had recovered from COVID-19. J is TRBJ1-5 and V is TRBV19, with D tentatively TRBD1 (6 bases). The sequenced sample consisted of PBMCs or T cells enriched from blood (not recorded which). CDR3 in DNA: TGTGCCAGTAGCCTGAGGGGGGGCGCGGGGTCTAATCAGCCCCAGCATTTT. Its translation: CASSLRGGAGSNQPQHF.